These T cell receptor beta chains were read from a single sample in a study of cytomegalovirus exposure and HLA in healthy donors. Repertoires were generated with immunoSEQ multiplex PCR, while TCRdb's copy carries only in-frame clones and drops some. The profile shows around 120,000 clones, around 87% of them singletons. Input material: PBMCs. These receptors were collected from a woman younger than 35 in good health and CMV-seropositive. Each CDR3 is given with its conserved first and last residue. D genes are given only for firm matches. Clone size is stated in some rows and not others, as once, few, many or a class when expanded.

D gene	clone size	V gene	J gene	CDR3 protein	CDR3 DNA
TRBD2	.	TRBV25-1	TRBJ2-1	CASSEDRTSGYNEQFF	TGTGCCAGCAGTGAAGATCGGACTAGCGGGTACAATGAGCAGTTCTTC
.	.	TRBV18	TRBJ2-7	CASSPPGSGRNEQYF	TGTGCCAGCTCACCACCCGGGTCAGGGAGGAACGAGCAGTACTTC
TRBD2	.	TRBV19	TRBJ2-7	CASSIGGGASGTYEQYF	TGTGCCAGTAGTATAGGAGGGGGGGCTAGCGGGACCTACGAGCAGTACTTC
TRBD1	.	TRBV4-3	TRBJ1-5	CASSQDPGGGQPQHF	TGCGCCAGCAGCCAAGACCCAGGGGGCGGCCAGCCCCAGCATTTT
TRBD2	.	TRBV7-6	TRBJ2-7	CASTQSGLAGSSSYEQYF	TGTGCCAGCACCCAATCGGGACTAGCGGGTTCGAGCTCCTACGAGCAGTACTTC
.	once	TRBV5-6	TRBJ1-3	CASSFSDSSGNTIYF	TGTGCCAGCAGCTTCAGTGACAGCTCTGGAAACACCATATATTTT
TRBD1	once	TRBV7-9	TRBJ2-7	CASSSDRGGEQYF	TGTGCCAGCAGCTCCGACAGGGGGGGCGAGCAGTACTTC
.	.	TRBV7-9	TRBJ2-1	CASSLKEGGPHEQFF	TGTGCCAGCAGCTTAAAGGAGGGGGGGCCCCATGAGCAGTTCTTC
.	.	TRBV5-6	TRBJ1-5	CASSFTGLGSNQPQHF	TGTGCCAGCAGCTTTACGGGGTTAGGGAGCAATCAGCCCCAGCATTTT
TRBD1	.	TRBV6-1	TRBJ1-5	CASSAWTGGPNQPQHF	TGTGCCAGCAGTGCTTGGACAGGGGGCCCCAATCAGCCCCAGCATTTT
TRBD1	.	TRBV6-7	TRBJ1-2	CASTEGQGRSDYGYTF	TGTGCCAGCACCGAAGGACAGGGGCGTTCGGACTATGGCTACACCTTC
.	.	TRBV6-1	TRBJ1-5	CASSARGPQHF	TGTGCCAGCAGTGCCAGGGGGCCCCAGCATTTT
TRBD1	.	TRBV6-6	TRBJ2-3	CASNLNRGVTQYF	TGTGCCAGCAACCTAAACAGGGGTGTGACGCAGTATTTT
.	.	TRBV27	TRBJ1-3	CASSLSSRGSGNTIYF	TGTGCCAGCAGTTTATCGAGCAGGGGCTCTGGAAACACCATATATTTT
.	.	TRBV6-6	TRBJ1-5	CASRGGGADNQPQHF	TGTGCCAGCAGGGGTGGGGGGGCTGACAATCAGCCCCAGCATTTT
TRBD1	.	TRBV27	TRBJ1-5	CASRVGQVANQPQHF	TGTGCCAGCAGAGTGGGACAGGTAGCCAATCAGCCCCAGCATTTT